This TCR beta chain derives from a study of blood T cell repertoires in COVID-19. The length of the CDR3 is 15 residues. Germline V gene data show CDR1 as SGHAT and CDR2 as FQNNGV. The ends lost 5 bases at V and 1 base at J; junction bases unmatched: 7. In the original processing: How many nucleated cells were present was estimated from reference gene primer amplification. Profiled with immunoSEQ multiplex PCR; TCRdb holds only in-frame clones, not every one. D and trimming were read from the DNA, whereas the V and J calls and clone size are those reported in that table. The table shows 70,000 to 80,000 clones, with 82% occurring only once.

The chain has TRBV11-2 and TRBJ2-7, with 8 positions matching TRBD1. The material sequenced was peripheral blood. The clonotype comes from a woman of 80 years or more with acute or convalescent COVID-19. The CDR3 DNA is TGTGCCAGCAGCCACAGGGGGACATTTTCCTACGAGCAGTACTTC. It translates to CASSHRGTFSYEQYF.